The entry below gives a single T cell receptor beta chain sequence along with its context. The antigen it binds to is not known. The input lacks base qualities; no much larger clone sits a single base away. The record originates from a study of control samples from healthy donors and cancer patients (dated by TCRdb to 2018 to 2021). Spanning cysteine to phenylalanine, the CDR3 consists of 12 amino acids. Only the CDR3 DNA stays, 36 bases, in frame from base 1. CDR1 and CDR2, per the germline V gene, are MDHEN and SYDVKM. For this chain, trimming is 9 bases at the V end and 11 bases at the J end, and the number of junction bases without a gene match is 11. Receptor libraries were prepared by the immunoSEQ multiplex PCR assay. This immuneACCESS table, as held by TCRdb, lists in-frame sequences with V and J called but not all clones. Of the missing ones, under half trace to an unresolved V gene in checked studies; the others have no known cause. The sample table shows more than 150,000 clones, and over 90% are seen once. Under 2.5% of the sample is in the top ten clones.

The chain is made from TRBV28 and TRBJ1-1; a stretch of 8 junction bases matches TRBD1. This clonotype originated in a man aged 45-60 years in good health. Sequenced material: blood. CDR3 protein: CASKTGAREAFF. The DNA sequence is as follows: TGTGCCAGTAAGACAGGGGCGAGGGAGGCTTTCTTT.